The 5 T cell receptor beta chains reported below all come from one sample, sequenced in a study of blood T cell repertoires in COVID-19. TCRdb's table, derived via immunoSEQ multiplex PCR, lists solely in-frame clones and lacks some. The top ten hold about 6.8% of the sample, which has approximately 190,000 clones, roughly 88% seen once. The sample consisted of peripheral blood. These receptor sequences come from a woman in her 40s who had recovered from COVID-19.

The V and J genes are TRBV5-1 and TRBJ2-2; the D gene is possibly TRBD1 (5 bases). CDR3 length equals 16 residues. Per the germline V gene, CDR1 is SGHRS and CDR2 is YFSETQ. V was shortened by 0 bases and J by 2 bases, with 11 bases between the two germline ends. CDR3 loop: CASSLEGFSNTGELFF. CDR3 coding DNA: TGCGCCAGCAGCTTGGAGGGGTTCTCCAACACCGGGGAGCTGTTTTTT. Full variable domain (remainder filled in from reference TRBV5-1 and TRBJ2-2): KAGVTQTPRYLIKTRGQQVTLSCSPISGHRSVSWYQQTPGQGLQFLFEYFSETQRNKGNFPGRFSGRQFSNSRSEMNVSTLELGDSALYLCASSLEGFSNTGELFFGEGSRLTVL.

Of note for this clone: The sample holds other DNA sequences that translate to the same CDR3. This sequence joins TRBV7-2 and TRBJ2-7, with no clear D. The ends were cut back, 0 bases at V and 0 bases at J, with 9 bases in the middle. This CDR3 is 15 amino acids long. Germline V CDR1 and CDR2: SGHTA, FQGNSA. CDR3 nucleotide sequence: TGTGCCAGCAGCTTAGCCTCGGGTAGCTCCTACGAGCAGTACTTC. Translation: CASSLASGSSYEQYF.

V usage is TRBV27 and J usage is TRBJ2-2; 8 positions agree with TRBD1. Germline CDR1 is MNHEY and CDR2 is SMNVEV (reference sequence). V shed 8 bases and J 6 bases; nucleotides not matched to a gene: 8. This CDR3 has 14 amino acids. The CDR3 coding sequence is TGTGCCAGCCAAGGACAGGGATTTCCCGGGGAGCTGTTTTTT. Translating it yields CASQGQGFPGELFF.

In this sample, this clone turned up once. The CDR3 sequence is CASSLEPSGYYEQYF. CDR3 in DNA: TGCGCCAGCAGCTTGGAGCCTAGCGGGTATTACGAGCAGTACTTC. The chain combines TRBV5-1 with TRBJ2-7; 8 bases map to TRBD2. The CDR3 loop spans 15 amino acids. With V trimmed by 0 bases and J by 4 bases, 6 bases remained unmatched. Per germline, CDR1 SGHRS and CDR2 YFSETQ. The variable domain in full, completed from reference TRBV5-1 and TRBJ2-7, reads KAGVTQTPRYLIKTRGQQVTLSCSPISGHRSVSWYQQTPGQGLQFLFEYFSETQRNKGNFPGRFSGRQFSNSRSEMNVSTLELGDSALYLCASSLEPSGYYEQYFGPGTRLTVT.

This rearrangement joins TRBV28 to TRBJ1-1, with D uncertain. Germline loops: CDR1 MDHEN, CDR2 SYDVKM. Trimming pared 3 bases from V and 4 bases from J, leaving 9 bases between. The CDR3 totals 13 residues. The DNA of the CDR3 is TGTGCCAGCAGTTTCCCGGGGAGCACTGAAGCTTTCTTT. Protein product: CASSFPGSTEAFF. The entire variable domain, with the rest obtained from reference TRBV28 and TRBJ1-1, is as follows: DVKVTQSSRYLVKRTGEKVFLECVQDMDHENMFWYRQDPGLGLRLIYFSYDVKMKEKGDIPEGYSVSREKKERFSLILESASTNQTSMYLCASSFPGSTEAFFGQGTRLTVV.